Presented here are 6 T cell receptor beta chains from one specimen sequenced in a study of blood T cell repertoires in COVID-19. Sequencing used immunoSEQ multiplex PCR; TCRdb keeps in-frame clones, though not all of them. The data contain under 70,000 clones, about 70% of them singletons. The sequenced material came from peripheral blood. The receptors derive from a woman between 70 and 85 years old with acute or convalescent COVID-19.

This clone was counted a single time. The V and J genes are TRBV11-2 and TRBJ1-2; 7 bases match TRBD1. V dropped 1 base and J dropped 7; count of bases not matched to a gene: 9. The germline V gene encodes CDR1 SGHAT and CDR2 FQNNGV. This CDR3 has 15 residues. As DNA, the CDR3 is TGTGCCAGCAGCTTAGGTCAACAGGGGTTATTTGGCTACACCTTC. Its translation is CASSLGQQGLFGYTF.

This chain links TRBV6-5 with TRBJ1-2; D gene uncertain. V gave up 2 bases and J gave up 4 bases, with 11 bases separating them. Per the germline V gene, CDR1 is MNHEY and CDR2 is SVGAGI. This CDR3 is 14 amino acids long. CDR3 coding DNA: TGTGCCAGCAGTTACACGCAGGCGGGCTATGGCTACACCTTC. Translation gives CASSYTQAGYGYTF.

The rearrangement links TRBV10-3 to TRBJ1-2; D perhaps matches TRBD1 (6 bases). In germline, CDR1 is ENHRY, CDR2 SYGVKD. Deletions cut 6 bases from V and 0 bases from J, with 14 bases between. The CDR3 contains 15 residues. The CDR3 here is CAIRTRGGTNYGYTF. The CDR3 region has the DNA TGTGCCATCAGAACAAGGGGGGGTACTAACTATGGCTACACCTTC.

The CDR3 region is CAWRGGLTIATNEKLFF. The CDR3 DNA sequence: TGTGCCTGGAGGGGGGGGCTTACTATTGCAACTAATGAAAAACTGTTTTTT. The chain recombines TRBV30 with TRBJ1-4, with a possible D match to TRBD1 (6 bases). From germline, CDR1 is GTSNPN and CDR2 SVGIG (reference sequence). CDR3 length: 17 amino acids. Trimming took 3 bases from V and 0 from J, leaving 17 bases between them. The full variable domain, with the rest looked up from reference TRBV30 and TRBJ1-4, is SQTIHQWPATLVQPVGSPLSLECTVEGTSNPNLYWYRQAAGRGLQLLFYSVGIGQISSEVPQNLSASRPQDRQFILSSKKLLLSDSGFYLCAWRGGLTIATNEKLFFGSGTQLSVL.

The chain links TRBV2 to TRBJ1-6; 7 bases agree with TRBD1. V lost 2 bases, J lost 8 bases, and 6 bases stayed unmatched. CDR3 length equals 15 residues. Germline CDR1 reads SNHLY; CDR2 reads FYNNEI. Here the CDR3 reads CASSELEGAHSPLHF. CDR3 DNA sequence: TGTGCCAGCAGTGAATTGGAGGGGGCCCATTCACCCCTCCACTTT.

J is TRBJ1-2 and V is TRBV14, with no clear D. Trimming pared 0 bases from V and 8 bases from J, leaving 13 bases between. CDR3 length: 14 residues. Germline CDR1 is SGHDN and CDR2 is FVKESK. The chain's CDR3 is CASSQDLRVRGYTF. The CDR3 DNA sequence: TGTGCCAGCAGCCAAGATCTCCGGGTGAGAGGCTACACCTTC.